This T cell receptor (beta chain) stems from a study of CD8 T cells in cerebrospinal fluid in Alzheimer's disease. About the research overall: Clonal expansion of CSF T cells was measured with plate-based and droplet-based single-cell sequencing.

This CDR3 comprises 16 residues. This clonotype is large by frequency. The antigen is undetermined. Study observations and caveats: Expanded clones of at least 3% were commoner in Alzheimer's patients than healthy subjects. Alzheimer's patients were not enriched for EBV-specific clones, which were not the most expanded.

CSF cells were profiled by 10X single-cell V(D)J and 5' expression. Using the 10x single-cell sequencing reads, TCRdb records one entry per CDR3 protein without DNA. The sample holds approximately 830 distinct CDR3 sequences. This chain connects TRBV12-3 or TRBV12-4 to TRBJ1-5; the D call of TRBD1 rests on TCRdb alone, since no DNA is present to check it. The clonotype was recovered from a human donor with Parkinson's disease. Sequencing was performed on cerebrospinal fluid. CDR3 residues: CASSTTGRSSNQPQHF.